The next 16 T cell receptor beta chains were all read from a single sample in a study of read filtering for tumor transcriptome and immune sequencing (dated by TCRdb to the early 2020s). The sequencer listed for this sample is Illumina HiSeq 4000. Starting from roughly 410 ng RNA, TCR libraries were constructed with the Immunoverse kit using molecular barcoded adaptors that cover the alpha/delta and beta/gamma chains. TCRdb applied fastp at Q25 and MiXCR to the public reads, then kept only in-frame beta chains. Each entry merges the rows of one CDR3 protein and shows their most common DNA and genes. This sample gives roughly 5,800 distinct CDR3 sequences in total; roughly a quarter of them show up just once. The ten top clones hold roughly half of the sample. The specimen sequenced was a population of CD138-negative cells sorted from bone marrow. The cell subset or site label, as the study defines it: bone marrow mononuclear cells depleted of CD138+ plasma/myeloma cells by negative magnetic selection. The source is a donor aged 40 or over with multiple myeloma.

By share, this clonotype ranks as medium-sized. A read error may produce the germline difference seen at one junction end. The rearrangement uses TRBV7-7 and TRBJ2-2, with 7 nucleotides matching TRBD2. The CDR3 sequence is 16 residues long. Per germline, CDR1 SSHAT and CDR2 FNYEAQ (reference sequence). DNA for the CDR3: TGTGCTAGCAGCTTAGCGGGTGGTAGTAGCACCGGGGAGCTGTTTTTT. It codes for CASSLAGGSSTGELFF.

This clonotype was counted at least ten times. This sequence joins TRBV29-1 and TRBJ1-1; TRBD1 agrees at 7 bases. Germline values: CDR1 SQVTM, CDR2 ANQGSEA. This CDR3 contains 14 residues. The junction had 8 bases not matched to a gene; V was cut back by 4 bases and J by 3 bases. CDR3: CSVGSRGGDTEAFF. As DNA, the CDR3 is TGCAGCGTTGGGTCCAGGGGGGGTGACACTGAAGCTTTCTTT.

This clonotype is labeled as medium-sized (0.01 to 0.1%). The chain employs TRBV7-9 and TRBJ2-1; D gene uncertain. V was trimmed by 5 bases and J by 9 bases, leaving 5 bases between them. CDR1 is SEHNR and CDR2 is FQNEAQ in the germline V gene (reference sequence). This CDR3 contains 10 residues. The CDR3 sequence: CASSPREQFF. As DNA, the CDR3 is TGTGCCAGCAGCCCCCGTGAGCAGTTCTTC.

This clonotype has ten or more counts. The V gene is TRBV20-1, the J gene TRBJ2-1; 10 nucleotides line up with TRBD2. V gave up 6 bases and J gave up 4 bases; unmatched junction bases: 9. The germline V gene has CDR1 DFQATT and CDR2 SNEGSKA (reference sequence). This CDR3 spans 15 amino acids. CDR3 bases: TGCAGTGCGGACCGCAAGCGGGAGGGATACAATGAGCAGTTCTTC. This sequence encodes CSADRKREGYNEQFF.

With respect to this clonotype: The conserved phenylalanine or tryptophan normally closing the CDR3 is absent here, so this likely arose from a read error. The V call is TRBV2, the J call TRBJ2-7, with 10 bases lining up with TRBD1. Germline values: CDR1 SNHLY, CDR2 FYNNEI. The CDR3 totals 13 residues. The trim removed 4 bases at V and 5 bases at J, leaving 2 bases unmatched. CDR3 region: CASSVGQGDEQYL. CDR3 in DNA: TGTGCCAGCAGTGTCGGACAGGGGGACGAGCAGTACCTC.

Ten or more counts support this clonotype. The CDR3 DNA reads TGCAGTGCTAGCCGGGACAGGGGTTTCGCCGAGCAGTACTTC. Amino acids: CSASRDRGFAEQYF. The chain employs TRBV20-1 and TRBJ2-7; 10 nucleotides line up with TRBD1. The CDR3 loop spans 14 amino acids. CDR1 DFQATT and CDR2 SNEGSKA come from the germline V gene (reference sequence). Unmatched junction bases numbered 8, after V lost 3 bases and J lost 6 bases.

This clonotype has ten or more counts. The chain has TRBV10-3 and TRBJ2-1; D may be TRBD1 (6 bases). Germline V gene lookup returns CDR1 ENHRY and CDR2 SYGVKD. V was trimmed by 7 bases and J by 2 bases, leaving 15 bases between them. This CDR3 is 15 amino acids long. The CDR3 here is CAINQQGSPYNEQFF. CDR3 bases: TGTGCCATCAACCAACAGGGTAGCCCCTACAATGAGCAGTTCTTC.

This clonotype was recorded a few times. The chain has TRBV11-2 and TRBJ2-2; TRBD1 matches 8 bases. The J segment lost 0 bases and the V segment lost 4 bases, leaving 7 bases of the junction unmatched. CDR1 and CDR2 from the germline V gene are SGHAT and FQNNGV. The CDR3 loop spans 17 amino acids. CDR3 sequence (DNA): TGTGCCAGCAGCTCCGCAGGGGGCGCCTCGAACACCGGGGAGCTGTTTTTT. Protein: CASSSAGGASNTGELFF.

Concerning this clonotype: The CDR3 end shows no conserved phenylalanine or tryptophan, and so a read error is likely. Because the CDR3's place on the DNA is in doubt, the DNA is left out and the CDR3 is given as listed by TCRdb. The J gene is TRBJ2-1, the V gene TRBV7-9; the D call TRBD1 from the table was never checked on the DNA. A total of 12 residues make up the CDR3, ends included. Germline lookup yields CDR1 SEHNR and CDR2 FQNEAQ (reference sequence). The CDR3 sequence: CASSWTDNELFL.

This clonotype was seen only a few times. This sequence joins TRBV7-9 and TRBJ2-5, with D possibly matching TRBD2 (6 bases). The CDR3 runs 16 residues. Per germline, CDR1 SEHNR and CDR2 FQNEAQ (reference sequence). The V and J ends lost 3 bases and 4 bases respectively, with 18 bases between them. CDR3 bases: TGTGCCAGCAGCTTTGAGATGCGGGGACCTGGAGAGACCCAGTACTTC. Residues: CASSFEMRGPGETQYF.

This clonotype came up many times. The V call is TRBV19, the J call TRBJ2-2; TRBD2 matches 8 bases. The ends lost 10 bases at V and 0 bases at J; junction bases unmatched: 4. The CDR3 runs 14 residues. The V gene's germline CDR1 is LNHDA and CDR2 SQIVND (reference sequence). The CDR3 nucleotides read TGTGCCATCGGGGGGGGGGCGAACACCGGGGAGCTGTTTTTT. This translates into CAIGGGANTGELFF.

In the case of this clonotype: This likely stems from a read error, as it lies one base from a far larger clone. This chain uses TRBV13 with TRBJ1-1; possibly TRBD1 for D (6 bases). This CDR3 comprises 12 residues. From germline, CDR1 is PRHDT and CDR2 FYEKMQ (reference sequence). CDR3 residues: CASSLDSTEASF. CDR3 DNA: TGTGCCAGCAGCTTGGACAGCACTGAAGCTTCCTTT.

Regarding this clonotype: A far more abundant clone sits one base away, making this likely a read error. The V gene is TRBV12-3 or TRBV12-4, the J gene TRBJ2-1, with 10 bases matching TRBD2. The CDR3 covers 20 residues. CDR3 sequence: CASGLASGTSERTGYNEQFF. The CDR3 DNA is TGTGCTAGTGGTTTGGCCTCCGGGACTAGCGAGAGAACGGGCTACAATGAGCAGTTCTTC.

This clonotype is deemed medium-sized. This chain links TRBV20-1 with TRBJ2-1; D may match TRBD1 or TRBD2 (5 bases each). The CDR3 consists of 15 residues. Per germline, CDR1 DFQATT and CDR2 SNEGSKA (reference sequence). V lost 6 bases, J lost 4 bases, and 19 bases lay in between. The CDR3: CSADPGAWDYNEQFF. The CDR3 DNA reads as TGCAGTGCCGATCCCGGGGCCTGGGATTACAATGAGCAGTTCTTC.

This clonotype rates as medium-sized. V and J are TRBV20-1 and TRBJ2-1, with TRBD2 matching 7 bases. The CDR3 totals 13 residues. V shed 5 bases and J 5 bases; nucleotides not matched to a gene: 6. Germline-derived CDR1 and CDR2 are DFQATT and SNEGSKA (reference sequence). CDR3 in DNA: TGCAGTGCTGCTAGCGGCCCGAACAATGAGCAGTTCTTC. This sequence encodes CSAASGPNNEQFF.

This clonotype occurred many times. The chain couples TRBV5-4 to TRBJ2-5; 9 positions match TRBD2. CDR3 length equals 17 residues. Germline values: CDR1 SGHNT, CDR2 YYREEE (reference sequence). J lost 2 bases, V lost 4 bases, and 12 bases had no gene match. DNA for the CDR3: TGTGCCAGCAGCCTTCCACAGCGGGGGGCCCCACAAGAGACCCAGTACTTC. Its protein product is CASSLPQRGAPQETQYF.